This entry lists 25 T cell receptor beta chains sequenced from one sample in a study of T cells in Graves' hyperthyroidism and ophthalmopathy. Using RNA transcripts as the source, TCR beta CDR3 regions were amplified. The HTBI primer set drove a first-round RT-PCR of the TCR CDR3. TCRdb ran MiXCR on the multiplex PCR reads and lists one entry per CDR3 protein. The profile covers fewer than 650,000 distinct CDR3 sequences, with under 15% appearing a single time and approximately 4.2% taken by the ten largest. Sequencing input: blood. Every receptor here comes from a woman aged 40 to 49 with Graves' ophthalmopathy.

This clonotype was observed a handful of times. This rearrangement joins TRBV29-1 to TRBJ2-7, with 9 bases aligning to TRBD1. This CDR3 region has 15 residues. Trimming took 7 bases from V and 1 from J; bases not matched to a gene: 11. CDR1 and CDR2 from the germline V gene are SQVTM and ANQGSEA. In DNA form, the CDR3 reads TGCAGCGCCGTGCCCATGACAGGGGGGTCCTACGAGCAGTACTTC. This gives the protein CSAVPMTGGSYEQYF.

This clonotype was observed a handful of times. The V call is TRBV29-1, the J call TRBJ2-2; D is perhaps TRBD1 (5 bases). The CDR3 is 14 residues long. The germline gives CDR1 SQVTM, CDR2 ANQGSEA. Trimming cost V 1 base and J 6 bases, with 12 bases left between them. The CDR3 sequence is CSVEAVGVAGELFF. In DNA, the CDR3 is TGCAGCGTTGAAGCCGTAGGGGTAGCCGGGGAGCTGTTTTTT.

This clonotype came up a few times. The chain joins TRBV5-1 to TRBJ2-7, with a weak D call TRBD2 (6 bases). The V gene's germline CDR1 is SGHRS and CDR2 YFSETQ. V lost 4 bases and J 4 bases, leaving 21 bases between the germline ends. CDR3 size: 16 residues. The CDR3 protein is CASSANEVAGLYEQYF. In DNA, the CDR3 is TGCGCCAGCAGCGCCAATGAGGTGGCGGGACTTTACGAGCAGTACTTC.

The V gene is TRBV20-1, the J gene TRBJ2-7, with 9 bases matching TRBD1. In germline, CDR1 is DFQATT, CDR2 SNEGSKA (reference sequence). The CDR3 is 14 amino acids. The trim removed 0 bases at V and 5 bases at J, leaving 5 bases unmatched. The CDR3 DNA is TGCAGTGCTAGAGAACCGGGACAGGGTAACGAGCAGTACTTC. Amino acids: CSAREPGQGNEQYF.

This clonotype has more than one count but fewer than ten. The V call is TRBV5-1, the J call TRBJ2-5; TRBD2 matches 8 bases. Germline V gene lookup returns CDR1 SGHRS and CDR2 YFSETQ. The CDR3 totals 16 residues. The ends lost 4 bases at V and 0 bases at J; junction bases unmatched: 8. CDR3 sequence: CASSREGQIHQETQYF. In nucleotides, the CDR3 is TGCGCCAGCAGCCGGGAGGGGCAGATACACCAAGAGACCCAGTACTTC. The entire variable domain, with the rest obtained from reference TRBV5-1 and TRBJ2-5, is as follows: KAGVTQTPRYLIKTRGQQVTLSCSPISGHRSVSWYQQTPGQGLQFLFEYFSETQRNKGNFPGRFSGRQFSNSRSEMNVSTLELGDSALYLCASSREGQIHQETQYFGPGTRLLVL.

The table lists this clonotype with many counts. CDR3 sequence: CASSLGLAYEQYF. The CDR3 DNA is TGTGCCAGCAGCTTGGGACTAGCCTACGAGCAGTACTTC. J is TRBJ2-7 and V is TRBV7-2, with 8 bases aligning to TRBD2. Germline CDR1 is SGHTA and CDR2 is FQGNSA. Trimming took 3 bases from V and 2 from J; bases not matched to a gene: 0. This CDR3 has 13 residues.

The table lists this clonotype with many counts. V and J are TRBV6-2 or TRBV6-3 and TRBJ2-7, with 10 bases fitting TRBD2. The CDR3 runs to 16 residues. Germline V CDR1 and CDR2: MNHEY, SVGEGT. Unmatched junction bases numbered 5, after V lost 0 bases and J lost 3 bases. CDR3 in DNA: TGTGCCAGCAGTTACTCTTCAGCGGGAGGGGTCTACGAGCAGTACTTC. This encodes CASSYSSAGGVYEQYF.

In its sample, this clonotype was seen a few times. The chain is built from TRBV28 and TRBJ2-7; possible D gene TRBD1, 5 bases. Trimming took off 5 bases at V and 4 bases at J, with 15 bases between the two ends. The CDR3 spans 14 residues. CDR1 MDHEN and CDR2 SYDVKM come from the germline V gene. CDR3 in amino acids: CASSSWRKGYEQYF. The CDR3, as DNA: TGTGCCAGCAGTAGTTGGCGGAAGGGGTACGAGCAGTACTTC.

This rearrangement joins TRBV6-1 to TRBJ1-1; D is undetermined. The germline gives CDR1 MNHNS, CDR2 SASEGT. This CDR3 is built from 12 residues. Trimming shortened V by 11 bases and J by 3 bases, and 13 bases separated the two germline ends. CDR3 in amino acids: CARGVRDTEAFF. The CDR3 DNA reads TGTGCCCGCGGGGTTAGGGACACTGAAGCTTTCTTT.

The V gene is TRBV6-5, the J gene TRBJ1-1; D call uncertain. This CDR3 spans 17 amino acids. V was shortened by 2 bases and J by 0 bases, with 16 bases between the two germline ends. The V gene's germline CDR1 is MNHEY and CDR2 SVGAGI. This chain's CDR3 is CASSYQSGSCLNTEAFF. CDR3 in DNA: TGTGCCAGCAGTTACCAGAGCGGCTCCTGTCTGAACACTGAAGCTTTCTTT.

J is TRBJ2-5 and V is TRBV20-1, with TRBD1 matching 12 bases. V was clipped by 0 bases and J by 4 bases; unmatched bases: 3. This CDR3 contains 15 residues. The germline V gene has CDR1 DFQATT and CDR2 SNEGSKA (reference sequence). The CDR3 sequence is CSARDGDRGRETQYF. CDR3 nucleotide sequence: TGCAGTGCTAGAGATGGGGACAGGGGGCGAGAGACCCAGTACTTC.

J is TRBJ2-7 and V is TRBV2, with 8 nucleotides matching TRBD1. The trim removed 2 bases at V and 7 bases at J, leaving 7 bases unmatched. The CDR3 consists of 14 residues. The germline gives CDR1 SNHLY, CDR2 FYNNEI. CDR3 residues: CASSERQGAGEQYF. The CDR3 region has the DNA TGTGCCAGCAGTGAAAGGCAGGGGGCTGGGGAGCAGTACTTC.

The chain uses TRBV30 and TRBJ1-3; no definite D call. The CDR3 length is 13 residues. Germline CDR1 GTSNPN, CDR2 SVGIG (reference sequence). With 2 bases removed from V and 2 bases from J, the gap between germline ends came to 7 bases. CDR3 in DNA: TGTGCCTGGAGTCAAGGGACTGGAAACACCATATATTTT. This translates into CAWSQGTGNTIYF.

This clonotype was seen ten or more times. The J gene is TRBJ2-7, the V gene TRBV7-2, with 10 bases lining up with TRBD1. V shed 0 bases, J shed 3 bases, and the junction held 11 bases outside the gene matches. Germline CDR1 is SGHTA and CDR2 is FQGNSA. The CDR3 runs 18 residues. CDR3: CASSLASGTGVLFYEQYF. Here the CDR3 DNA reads TGTGCCAGCAGCTTAGCATCCGGGACAGGGGTCCTCTTCTACGAGCAGTACTTC. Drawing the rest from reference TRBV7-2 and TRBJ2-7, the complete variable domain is GAGVSQSPSNKVTEKGKDVELRCDPISGHTALYWYRQSLGQGLEFLIYFQGNSAPDKSGLPSDRFSAERTGGSVSTLTIQRTQQEDSAVYLCASSLASGTGVLFYEQYFGPGTRLTVT.

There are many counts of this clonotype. CDR3 sequence reads: CSATGTGSYEQYF. DNA for the CDR3: TGCAGTGCCACCGGGACAGGCTCCTACGAGCAGTACTTC. This chain uses TRBV20-1 with TRBJ2-7, with 8 bases fitting TRBD1. This CDR3 is built from 13 residues. CDR1 is DFQATT, CDR2 SNEGSKA, per germline (reference sequence). V was pared by 6 bases and J by 0 bases, with 4 bases of the junction left unmatched.

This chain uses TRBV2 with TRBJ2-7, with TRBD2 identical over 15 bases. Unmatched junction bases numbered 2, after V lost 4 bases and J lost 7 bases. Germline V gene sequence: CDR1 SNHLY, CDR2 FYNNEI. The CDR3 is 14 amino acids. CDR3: CASSGTSGRVEQYF. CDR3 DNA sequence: TGTGCCAGCAGTGGGACTAGCGGGAGGGTTGAGCAGTACTTC.

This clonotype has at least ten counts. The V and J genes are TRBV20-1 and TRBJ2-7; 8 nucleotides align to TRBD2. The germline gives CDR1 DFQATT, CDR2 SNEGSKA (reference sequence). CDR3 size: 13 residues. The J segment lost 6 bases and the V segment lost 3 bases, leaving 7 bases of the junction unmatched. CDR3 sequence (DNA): TGCAGTGCTAGTAAAGCGGGAGATTTCGAGCAGTACTTC. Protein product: CSASKAGDFEQYF.

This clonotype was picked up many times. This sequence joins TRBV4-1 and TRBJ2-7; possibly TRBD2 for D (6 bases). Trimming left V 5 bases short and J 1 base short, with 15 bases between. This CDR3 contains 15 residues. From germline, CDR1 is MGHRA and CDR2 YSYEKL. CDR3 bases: TGCGCCAGCAGCAGGGAGGCAATGCTTTCCTACGAGCAGTACTTC. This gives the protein CASSREAMLSYEQYF.

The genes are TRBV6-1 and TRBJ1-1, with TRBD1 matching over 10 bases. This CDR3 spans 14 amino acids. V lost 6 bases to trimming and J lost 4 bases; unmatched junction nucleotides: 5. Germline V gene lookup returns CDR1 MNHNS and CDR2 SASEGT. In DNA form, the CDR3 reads TGTGCCAGCAGACGGACAGGGGGGGCCACTGAAGCTTTCTTT. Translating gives CASRRTGGATEAFF.

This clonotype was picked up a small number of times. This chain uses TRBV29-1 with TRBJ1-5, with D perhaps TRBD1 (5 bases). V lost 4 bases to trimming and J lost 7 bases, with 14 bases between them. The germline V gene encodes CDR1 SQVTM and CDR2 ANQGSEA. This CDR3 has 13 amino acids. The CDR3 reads CSVGGGIDQPQHF. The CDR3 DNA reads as TGCAGCGTTGGTGGGGGGATAGACCAGCCCCAGCATTTT.

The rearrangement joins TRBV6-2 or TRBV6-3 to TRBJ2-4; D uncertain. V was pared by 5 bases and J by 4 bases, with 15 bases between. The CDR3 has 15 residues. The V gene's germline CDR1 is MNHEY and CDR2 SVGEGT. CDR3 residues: CASSPPGLLKNIQYF. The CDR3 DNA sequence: TGTGCCAGCAGTCCCCCGGGTCTGCTGAAAAACATTCAGTACTTC.

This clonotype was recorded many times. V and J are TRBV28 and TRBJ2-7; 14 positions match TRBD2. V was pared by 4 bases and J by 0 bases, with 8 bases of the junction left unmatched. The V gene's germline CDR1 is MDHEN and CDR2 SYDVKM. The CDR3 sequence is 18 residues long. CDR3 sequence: CASSSPPGLAGASYEQYF. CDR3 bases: TGTGCCAGCAGTTCACCACCGGGACTAGCGGGAGCCTCCTACGAGCAGTACTTC.

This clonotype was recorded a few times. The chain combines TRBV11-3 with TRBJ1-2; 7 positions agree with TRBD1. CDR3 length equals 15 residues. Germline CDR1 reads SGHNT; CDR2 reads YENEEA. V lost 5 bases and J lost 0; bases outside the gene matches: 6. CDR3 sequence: CASSPGQDTNYGYTF. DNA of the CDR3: TGTGCCAGCAGCCCCGGACAGGATACTAACTATGGCTACACCTTC.

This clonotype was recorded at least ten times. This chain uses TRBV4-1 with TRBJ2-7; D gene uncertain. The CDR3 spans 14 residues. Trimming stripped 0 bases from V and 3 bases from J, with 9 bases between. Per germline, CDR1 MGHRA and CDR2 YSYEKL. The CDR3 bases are TGCGCCAGCAGCCAAGAAAGGACCTACTACGAGCAGTACTTC. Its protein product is CASSQERTYYEQYF.

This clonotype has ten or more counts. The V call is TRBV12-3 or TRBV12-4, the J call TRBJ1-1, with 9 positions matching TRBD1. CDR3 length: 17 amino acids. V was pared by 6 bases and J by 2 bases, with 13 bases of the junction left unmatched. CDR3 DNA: TGTGCCAGCAGCGGCTACAGGGGGCGCGGGTCCAACACTGAAGCTTTCTTT. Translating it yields CASSGYRGRGSNTEAFF.